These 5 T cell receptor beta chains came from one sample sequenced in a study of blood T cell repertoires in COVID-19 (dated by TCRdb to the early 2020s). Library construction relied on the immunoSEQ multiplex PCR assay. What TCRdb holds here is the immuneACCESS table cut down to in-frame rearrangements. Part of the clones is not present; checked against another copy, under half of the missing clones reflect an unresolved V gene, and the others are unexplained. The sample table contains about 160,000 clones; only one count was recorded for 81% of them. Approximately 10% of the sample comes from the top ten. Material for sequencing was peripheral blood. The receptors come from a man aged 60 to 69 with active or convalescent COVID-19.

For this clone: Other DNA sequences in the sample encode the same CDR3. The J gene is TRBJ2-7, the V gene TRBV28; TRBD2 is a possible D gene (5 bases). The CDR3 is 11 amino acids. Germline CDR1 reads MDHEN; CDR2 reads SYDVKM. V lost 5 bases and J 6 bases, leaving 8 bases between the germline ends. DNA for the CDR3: TGTGCCAGCAGTCTTCGGGGCGAGCAGTACTTC. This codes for CASSLRGEQYF. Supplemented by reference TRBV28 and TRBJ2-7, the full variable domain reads DVKVTQSSRYLVKRTGEKVFLECVQDMDHENMFWYRQDPGLGLRLIYFSYDVKMKEKGDIPEGYSVSREKKERFSLILESASTNQTSMYLCASSLRGEQYFGPGTRLTVT.

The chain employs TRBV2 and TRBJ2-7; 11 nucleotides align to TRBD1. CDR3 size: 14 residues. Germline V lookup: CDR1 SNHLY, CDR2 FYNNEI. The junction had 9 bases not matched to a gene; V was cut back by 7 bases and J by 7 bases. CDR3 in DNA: TGTGCCAGCATCCGGGACAGGGGGGTGGAGGAGCAGTACTTC. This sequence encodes CASIRDRGVEEQYF. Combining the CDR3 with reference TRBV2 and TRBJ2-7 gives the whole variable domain EPEVTQTPSHQVTQMGQEVILRCVPISNHLYFYWYRQILGQKVEFLVSFYNNEISEKSEIFDDQFSVERPDGSNFTLKIRSTKLEDSAMYFCASIRDRGVEEQYFGPGTRLTVT.

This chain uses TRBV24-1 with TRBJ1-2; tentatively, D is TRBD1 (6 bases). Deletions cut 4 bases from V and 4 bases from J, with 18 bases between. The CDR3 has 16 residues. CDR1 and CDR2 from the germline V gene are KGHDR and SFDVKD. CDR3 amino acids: CATSDSAGATGYGYTF. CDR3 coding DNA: TGTGCCACCAGTGACTCGGCGGGGGCGACGGGCTATGGCTACACCTTC.

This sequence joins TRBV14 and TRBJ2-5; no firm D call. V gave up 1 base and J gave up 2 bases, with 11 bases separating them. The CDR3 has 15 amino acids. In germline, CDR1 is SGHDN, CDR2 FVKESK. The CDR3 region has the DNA TGTGCCAGCAGCCAAGTAGGATCAGGTCAAGAGACCCAGTACTTC. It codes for CASSQVGSGQETQYF.

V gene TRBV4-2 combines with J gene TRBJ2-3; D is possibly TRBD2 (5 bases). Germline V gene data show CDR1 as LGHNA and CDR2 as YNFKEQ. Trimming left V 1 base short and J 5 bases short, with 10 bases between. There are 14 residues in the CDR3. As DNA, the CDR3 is TGTGCCAGCAGCCAAGGGTCAGAGGGAGATACGCAGTATTTT. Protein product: CASSQGSEGDTQYF.